Reported below is one TCR beta chain. Antigen specificity is unknown. This sample was included in a study of STAT5B mutations in CD4+ large granular lymphocyte leukemia. Study-level findings and limits: No patients shared main leukemic clonotypes, though about 26% appeared at low frequency elsewhere. Compared with healthy controls (2/35), patient top clones favored TRBV06 (8/27).

Trimming pared 5 bases from V and 9 bases from J, leaving 23 bases between. This CDR3 spans 16 amino acids. Per germline, CDR1 SGHTA and CDR2 FQGNSA. Produced via immunoSEQ multiplex PCR; TCRdb's table is partial and in-frame only. Of 37,000 or so clones in the sample, approximately 90% were seen once. Controls came from buffy coats of healthy blood donors. The sequencing input was CD4+ T cells from blood buffy coats. This sequence joins TRBV7-2 and TRBJ2-1; no clear D gene. The clonotype comes from a human donor in good health. The CDR3 is CASSPRRVFSGGEQFF. In DNA form, the CDR3 reads TGTGCCAGCAGCCCCCGTAGGGTTTTCTCTGGTGGTGAGCAGTTCTTC. Together with reference TRBV7-2 and TRBJ2-1, the CDR3 gives the full variable domain: GAGVSQSPSNKVTEKGKDVELRCDPISGHTALYWYRQSLGQGLEFLIYFQGNSAPDKSGLPSDRFSAERTGGSVSTLTIQRTQQEDSAVYLCASSPRRVFSGGEQFFGPGTRLTVL.